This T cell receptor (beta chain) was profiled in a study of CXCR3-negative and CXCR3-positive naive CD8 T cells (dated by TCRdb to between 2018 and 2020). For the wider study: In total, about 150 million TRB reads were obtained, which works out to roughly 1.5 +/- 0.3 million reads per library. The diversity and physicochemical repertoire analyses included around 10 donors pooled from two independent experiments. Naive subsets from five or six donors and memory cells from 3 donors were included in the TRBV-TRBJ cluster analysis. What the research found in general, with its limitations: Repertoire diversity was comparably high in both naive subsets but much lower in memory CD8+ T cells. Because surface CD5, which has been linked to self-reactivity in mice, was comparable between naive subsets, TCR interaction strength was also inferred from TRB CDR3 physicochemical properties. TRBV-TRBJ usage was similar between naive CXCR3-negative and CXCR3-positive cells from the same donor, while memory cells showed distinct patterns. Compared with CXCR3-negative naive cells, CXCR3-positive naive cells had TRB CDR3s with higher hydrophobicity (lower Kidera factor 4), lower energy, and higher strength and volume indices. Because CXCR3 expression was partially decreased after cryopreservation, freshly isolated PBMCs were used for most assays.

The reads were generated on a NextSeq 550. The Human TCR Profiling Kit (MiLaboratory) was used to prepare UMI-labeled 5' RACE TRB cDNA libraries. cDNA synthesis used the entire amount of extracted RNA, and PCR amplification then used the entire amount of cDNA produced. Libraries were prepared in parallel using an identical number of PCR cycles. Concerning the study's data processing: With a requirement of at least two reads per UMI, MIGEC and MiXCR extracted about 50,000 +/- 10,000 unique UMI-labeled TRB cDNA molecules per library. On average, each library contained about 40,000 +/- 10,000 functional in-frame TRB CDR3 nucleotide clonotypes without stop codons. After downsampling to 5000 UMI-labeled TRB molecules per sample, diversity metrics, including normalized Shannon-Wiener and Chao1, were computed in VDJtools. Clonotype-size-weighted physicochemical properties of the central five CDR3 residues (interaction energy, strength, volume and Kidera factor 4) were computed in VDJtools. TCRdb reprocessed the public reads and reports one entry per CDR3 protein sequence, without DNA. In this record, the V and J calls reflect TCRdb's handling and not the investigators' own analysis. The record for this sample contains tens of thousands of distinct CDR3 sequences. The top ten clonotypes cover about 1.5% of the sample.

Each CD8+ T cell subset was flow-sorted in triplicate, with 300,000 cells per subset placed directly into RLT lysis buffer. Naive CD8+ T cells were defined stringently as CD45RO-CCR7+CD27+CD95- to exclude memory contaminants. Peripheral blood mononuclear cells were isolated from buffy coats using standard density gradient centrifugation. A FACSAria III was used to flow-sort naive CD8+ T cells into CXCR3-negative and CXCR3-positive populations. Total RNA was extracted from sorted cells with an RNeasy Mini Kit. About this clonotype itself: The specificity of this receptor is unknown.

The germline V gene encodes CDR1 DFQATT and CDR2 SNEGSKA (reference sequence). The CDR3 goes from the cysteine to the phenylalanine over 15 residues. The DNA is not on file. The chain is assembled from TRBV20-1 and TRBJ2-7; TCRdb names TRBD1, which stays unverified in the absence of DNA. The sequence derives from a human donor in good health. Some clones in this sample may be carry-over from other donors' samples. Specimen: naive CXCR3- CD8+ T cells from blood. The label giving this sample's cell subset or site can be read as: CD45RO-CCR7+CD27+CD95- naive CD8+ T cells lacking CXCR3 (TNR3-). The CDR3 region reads CSARDPGQGLYEQYF.